Below, 8 T cell receptor beta chains from the same sample are listed, as sequenced in a study of tissue T cells after allogeneic stem cell transplantation. The time point was: mouse harvest day 7 after allogeneic transplant. Mouse grafts combined 10^7 T-cell-depleted bone marrow cells with 10^6 splenic CD5+ T cells. The data were produced by immunoSEQ multiplex PCR, yet TCRdb's version contains in-frame clones alone and is incomplete. The sample has about 6,900 clones, around 46% seen once. The sample taken for sequencing was gut tissue. The receptor set was obtained from a female BALB/c mouse given C57BL/6 T cells with graft-versus-host disease after an allogeneic hematopoietic cell transplant.

Comment on this clone: Mouse germline and gene names are used. The sequenced fragment ends 1 residue before the CDR3 boundary, so the rest is inferred from the germline J gene. V gene TRBV12-2 combines with J gene TRBJ2-7; D gene ambiguous. The CDR3 has 10 amino acids. Trimming removed 0 bases from V and 6 bases from J, with 2 bases in between. The germline V gene has CDR1 SGHLS and CDR2 HYDKME. The CDR3 bases that were read are TGTGCCAGCTCTCTCGTTGAACAGTAC. Translation gives CASSLVEQY. The CDR3, in full, reads CASSLVEQYF.

Comments on this clone: Germline and genes here are mouse. The sequenced part of the CDR3 DNA is TGTGCCAGCAGTCTGGGGGGGGCGTACACAGAAGTCTTC. It is translated as CASSLGGAYTEVF. The whole CDR3 sequence is CASSLGGAYTEVFF. This sequence joins TRBV26 and TRBJ1-1, with D perhaps TRBD1 (6 bases). Read data end 1 residue before the CDR3 end; the end is taken from the germline J gene. This CDR3 region has 14 residues. V was trimmed by 2 bases and J by 3 bases, leaving 10 bases between them. The germline CDR1 and CDR2 sequences are KGHPV and FQNQEV (reference sequence). The full variable domain, with the rest looked up from reference TRBV26 and TRBJ1-1, is NSKVIQTPRYLVKGQGQKAKMRCIPEKGHPVVFWYQQNKNNEFKFLINFQNQEVLQQIDMTEKRFSAECPSNSPCSLEIQSSEAGDSALYLCASSLGGAYTEVFFGKGTRLTVV.

Turning to this clone: Gene names are mouse gene names. The read finishes 1 residue shy of the CDR3 end, and the germline J gene is used to complete it. V is TRBV12-1 and J is TRBJ2-2; D gene ambiguous. Trimming shortened V by 0 bases and J by 0 bases, and 4 bases separated the two germline ends. This CDR3 comprises 14 residues. Germline V lookup: CDR1 SGHSN, CDR2 HYEKVE. The CDR3 sequence is CASSLHANTGQLYF. Incomplete CDR3 DNA: TGTGCCAGCTCTCTCCATGCAAACACCGGGCAGCTCTAC.

In regard to this clone: Gene and germline names: mouse. Read sequence stops 1 residue before the CDR3 end, and the germline J gene provides the missing end. The genes are TRBV16 and TRBJ1-1; maybe TRBD1 (6 bases). Germline values: CDR1 SGHSA, CDR2 FRNQAP. The CDR3 runs to 14 residues. V lost 5 bases and J 0 bases, leaving 10 bases between the germline ends. CDR3 DNA, as far as it was read: TGTGCAAGCAGCCGGGACAATGCAAACACAGAAGTCTTC. It is translated as CASSRDNANTEVF. The entire CDR3 reads CASSRDNANTEVFF. Full variable domain (rest looked up from reference TRBV16 and TRBJ1-1): NAGVIQTPRHKVTGKGQEATLWCEPISGHSAVFWYRQTIVQGLEFLTYFRNQAPIDDSGMPKERFSAQMPNQSHSTLKIQSTQPQDSAVYLCASSRDNANTEVFFGKGTRLTVV.

A few counts support this clone. Germline and genes here are mouse. The read ends 1 residue early relative to the CDR3; the germline J gene fills the gap. This chain connects TRBV26 to TRBJ2-5; 9 bases are shared with TRBD1. The CDR3 loop spans 14 amino acids. V was pared by 4 bases and J by 4 bases, with 3 bases of the junction left unmatched. The germline V gene encodes CDR1 KGHPV and CDR2 FQNQEV (reference sequence). This CDR3 is CASSPGTGKDTQYF. The part of the CDR3 DNA that was read is TGTGCCAGCAGTCCCGGGACAGGGAAAGACACCCAGTAC.

As to this clone: Gene names refer to mouse genes. The sequenced fragment ends 1 residue before the CDR3 boundary, so the rest is inferred from the germline J gene. The chain couples TRBV1 to TRBJ2-5; 7 bases align to TRBD2. This CDR3 is built from 15 residues. From germline, CDR1 is NSQYPW and CDR2 LRSPGD (reference sequence). V lost 1 base and J lost 0; bases outside the gene matches: 1. The covered CDR3 bases are TGCACCTGCAGTGCAGCTGGGGGTAACCAAGACACCCAGTAC. Translation: CTCSAAGGNQDTQY. The whole CDR3 protein is CTCSAAGGNQDTQYF.

The count of this clone is one. Gene names and germline match the mouse. The sequenced fragment ends 1 residue before the CDR3 boundary, so the rest is inferred from the germline J gene. V and J are TRBV15 and TRBJ2-7, with 8 bases identical to TRBD2. The CDR3 length is 13 residues. J gave up 5 bases and V 3 bases, and 3 bases lay outside the gene matches. CDR1 is SGHND and CDR2 is FRSKSL in the germline V gene. CDR3 DNA, as far as it was read: TGTGCCAGCAGTTTCGGGGGGGCGGATGAACAGTAC. It yields the protein CASSFGGADEQY. The full CDR3 is CASSFGGADEQYF.

The count of this clone is one. The genes are named according to mouse. The sequence runs out 1 residue before the end of the CDR3; the remainder is reconstructed from the germline J gene. The rearrangement uses TRBV2 and TRBJ2-5; 9 nucleotides agree with TRBD1. Germline-derived CDR1 and CDR2 are LGHNA and YSYQKL. The CDR3 has 14 amino acids. The V gene end was trimmed by 1 base and the J gene end by 5 bases; junction bases not matched to a gene: 1. CDR3 sequence: CASSQVDRGDTQYF. The part of the CDR3 DNA that was read is TGTGCCAGCAGCCAAGTGGACAGGGGAGACACCCAGTAC.